This entry describes one T cell receptor beta chain. Its antigen is unknown. CDR1 and CDR2 (germline): SGHDN, FVKESK. The CDR3 is made up of 14 amino acids. This specimen belongs to a study of CXCR3-negative and CXCR3-positive naive CD8 T cells. Study outcomes and limitations: Sequencing showed both naive subsets with comparably high diversity, and memory CD8+ cells much lower.

The method, 5' RACE with UMI labels, was used to prepare the TRB cDNA libraries. TCRdb reworked the 5' RACE reads into one entry per CDR3 protein, no DNA. The sample table sets out some 48,000 distinct CDR3 sequences. The sample consisted of naive CXCR3- CD8+ T cells from blood. Indicated subset: CD45RO-CCR7+CD27+CD95- naive CD8+ T cells lacking CXCR3 (TNR3-). The receptor's source is a human donor in good health. Some clones in this sample may be carry-over from other donors' samples. The V gene is TRBV14, the J gene TRBJ1-1; TCRdb picks TRBD1, but there is no DNA to check that call. CDR3 sequence reads: CASSDRDRETEAFF.